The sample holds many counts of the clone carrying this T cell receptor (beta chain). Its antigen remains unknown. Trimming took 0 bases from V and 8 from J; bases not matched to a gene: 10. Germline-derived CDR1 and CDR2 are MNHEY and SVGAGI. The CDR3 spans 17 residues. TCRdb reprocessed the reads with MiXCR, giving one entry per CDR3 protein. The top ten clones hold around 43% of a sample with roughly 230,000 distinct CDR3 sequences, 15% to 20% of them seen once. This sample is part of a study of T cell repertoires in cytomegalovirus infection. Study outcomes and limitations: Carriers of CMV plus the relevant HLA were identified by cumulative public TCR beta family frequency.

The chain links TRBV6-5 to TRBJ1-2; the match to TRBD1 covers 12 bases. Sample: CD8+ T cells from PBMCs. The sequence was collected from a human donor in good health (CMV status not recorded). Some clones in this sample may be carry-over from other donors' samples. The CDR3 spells CASSYSLGQGARWGYTF. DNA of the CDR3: TGTGCCAGCAGTTACTCCTTGGGACAGGGGGCGAGATGGGGCTACACCTTC.